What follows is one T cell receptor beta chain and its context. Antigen: not known. This sample is part of a study of T cell responses to AZD1222 COVID-19 vaccine. Whole-study results and caveats: Clonal diversity was possibly underestimated, and white British individuals and females predominated among donors.

The assay was immunoSEQ multiplex PCR, and TCRdb's table has in-frame clones only and misses some. The sample lists more than 100,000 clones, roughly 90% occurring once. The clonotype originates from an adult in good health. The source was peripheral blood, collected on day 0 of AZD1222 vaccination.

The CDR3: CAWATPRGRNEQYF. The CDR3 DNA is TGTGCCTGGGCGACCCCCCGGGGGAGAAACGAGCAGTACTTC. V gene TRBV30 combines with J gene TRBJ2-7; tentatively, D is TRBD2 (6 bases). Germline V gene sequence: CDR1 GTSNPN, CDR2 SVGIG (reference sequence). Trimming stripped 5 bases from V and 5 bases from J, with 19 bases between. CDR3 length: 14 residues.